Listed here are 31 T cell receptor beta chains from one sample, sequenced in a study of monozygotic twins with inflammatory bowel disease. TCRdb re-called the 5' RACE reads and shows each CDR3 protein once, DNA omitted. The sample yields approximately 150,000 distinct CDR3 sequences, of which the top ten take up around 7.2%. The sequenced sample was blood. All receptors derive from a human donor with ulcerative colitis or Crohn's disease, or a healthy co-twin of an affected twin (not recorded which).

The rearrangement uses TRBV12-3 or TRBV12-4 and TRBJ2-1. There are 13 residues in the CDR3. CDR3 residues: CASSLSAVLEQFF.

The chain combines TRBV30 with TRBJ2-3; as DNA is missing, the TRBD1 call by TCRdb cannot be tested. CDR3 length: 17 residues. CDR1 is GTSNPN and CDR2 is SVGIG in the germline V gene (reference sequence). CDR3 region: CAWSVGSGSPPTDTQYF.

This sequence joins TRBV7-2 and TRBJ2-1; TCRdb outputs TRBD2, but without DNA this stays unchecked. The CDR3 is made up of 15 amino acids. From germline, CDR1 is SGHTA and CDR2 FQGNSA. The CDR3 here is CASLKLAGGNNEQFF.

The CDR3 reads CASSDQGQHKETQYF. This chain joins TRBV10-2 and TRBJ2-5; the TRBD1 assignment by TCRdb is unverifiable without DNA. The CDR3 runs 15 residues. Germline V CDR1 and CDR2: WSHSY, SAAADI.

This chain links TRBV6-1 with TRBJ1-6. Per germline, CDR1 MNHNS and CDR2 SASEGT. The CDR3 extends over 14 amino acids. CDR3 protein: CASSGRANNSPLHF.

The chain employs TRBV12-3 or TRBV12-4 and TRBJ2-7; lacking DNA, the TRBD2 call made by TCRdb goes unchecked. The CDR3 has 15 amino acids. The CDR3 sequence: CASSLSREGDRKQYF.

The rearrangement joins TRBV10-3 to TRBJ2-1; the TCRdb D gene call, TRBD1, has no DNA to confirm it. The CDR3 is made up of 15 amino acids. Germline assignment: CDR1 ENHRY and CDR2 SYGVKD. The CDR3 reads CAISDGQGIYNEQFF.

The gene calls are TRBV5-1 and TRBJ2-2; the D call of TRBD1 rests on TCRdb alone, since no DNA is present to check it. The CDR3 has 15 amino acids. The germline CDR1 and CDR2 sequences are SGHRS and YFSETQ. CDR3: CASSLTGDRTGELFF.

The chain is built from TRBV5-6 and TRBJ1-5; TCRdb calls TRBD1, which cannot be checked without DNA. CDR3 length: 13 amino acids. Per the germline V gene, CDR1 is SGHDT and CDR2 is YYEEEE. Here the CDR3 reads CASSLGRGQPQHF.

The chain recombines TRBV5-1 with TRBJ1-4; the TRBD1 assignment by TCRdb is unverifiable without DNA. CDR1 is SGHRS and CDR2 is YFSETQ in the germline V gene. The CDR3 spans 17 residues. The CDR3 region is CASSLEGQGSGSEKLFF. Drawing the rest from reference TRBV5-1 and TRBJ1-4, the complete variable domain is KAGVTQTPRYLIKTRGQQVTLSCSPISGHRSVSWYQQTPGQGLQFLFEYFSETQRNKGNFPGRFSGRQFSNSRSEMNVSTLELGDSALYLCASSLEGQGSGSEKLFFGSGTQLSVL.

V and J are TRBV20-1 and TRBJ1-2. Germline loops: CDR1 DFQATT, CDR2 SNEGSKA (reference sequence). The CDR3 has 12 residues. The chain's CDR3 is CSARDLAGYYTF.

The chain couples TRBV20-1 to TRBJ1-2; TCRdb's D call of TRBD1 is untestable without DNA. This CDR3 has 13 amino acids. The germline CDR1 and CDR2 sequences are DFQATT and SNEGSKA (reference sequence). The CDR3 protein is CSARPTGRYGYTF.

This sequence joins TRBV9 and TRBJ2-1; TCRdb returns TRBD2, unconfirmable since there is no DNA. Per the germline V gene, CDR1 is SGDLS and CDR2 is YYNGEE. The CDR3 consists of 12 residues. CDR3 sequence: CASSVGRNEQFF.

CDR3 residues: CASSIGTDPTYNEQFF. This chain uses TRBV21-1 with TRBJ2-1. TRBV21-1 represents a pseudogene. This CDR3 is 16 amino acids long.

The CDR3 reads CASSQLNEQYF. This chain links TRBV6-2 or TRBV6-3 with TRBJ2-7. This CDR3 is 11 amino acids long. Germline V gives CDR1 MNHEY, CDR2 SVGEGT.

The chain uses TRBV5-1 and TRBJ2-3. Germline assignment: CDR1 SGHRS and CDR2 YFSETQ. The CDR3 loop spans 11 amino acids. The CDR3 sequence: CASSLTSTQYF. Full variable domain (rest looked up from reference TRBV5-1 and TRBJ2-3): KAGVTQTPRYLIKTRGQQVTLSCSPISGHRSVSWYQQTPGQGLQFLFEYFSETQRNKGNFPGRFSGRQFSNSRSEMNVSTLELGDSALYLCASSLTSTQYFGPGTRLTVL.

The rearrangement uses TRBV20-1 and TRBJ2-7; TCRdb gives TRBD1 as the D gene, but with no DNA this cannot be confirmed. This CDR3 is built from 13 residues. CDR1 and CDR2 (germline): DFQATT, SNEGSKA (reference sequence). The CDR3 is CSATDRVKGEQYF.

This sequence joins TRBV18 and TRBJ1-5; as DNA is missing, the TRBD1 call by TCRdb cannot be tested. This CDR3 spans 13 amino acids. Germline values: CDR1 KGHSH, CDR2 LQKENI. The CDR3 sequence: CASSPIRDNPQHF.

The CDR3 spells CASSWWTGGPSDYEQYF. The genes are TRBV6-2 or TRBV6-3 and TRBJ2-7; TCRdb calls TRBD1, which cannot be checked without DNA. The germline CDR1 and CDR2 sequences are MNHEY and SVGEGT. The CDR3 sequence is 17 residues long.

The chain joins TRBV5-1 to TRBJ2-5; TCRdb indicates TRBD1, and absent DNA this call remains unverified. The CDR3 runs 15 residues. In germline, CDR1 is SGHRS, CDR2 YFSETQ. The CDR3 sequence: CASSFRGGKQETQYF.

This chain joins TRBV18 and TRBJ1-3. Per the germline V gene, CDR1 is KGHSH and CDR2 is LQKENI. The CDR3 runs 14 residues. The CDR3 is CASSLDGSGNTIYF. Full variable domain (rest looked up from reference TRBV18 and TRBJ1-3): NAGVMQNPRHLVRRRGQEARLRCSPMKGHSHVYWYRQLPEEGLKFMVYLQKENIIDESGMPKERFSAEFPKEGPSILRIQQVVRGDSAAYFCASSLDGSGNTIYFGEGSWLTVV.

This rearrangement joins TRBV3-1 to TRBJ2-6. Germline CDR1 LGHDT, CDR2 YNNKEL (reference sequence). This CDR3 has 15 amino acids. The CDR3 spells CASSQAARGANVLTF.

The gene calls are TRBV5-6 and TRBJ2-2; TCRdb lists TRBD2, though no DNA is available to test this call. This CDR3 region has 15 residues. Germline V lookup: CDR1 SGHDT, CDR2 YYEEEE. Here the CDR3 reads CASSPWTSDTGELFF.

The chain combines TRBV5-6 with TRBJ2-5; with no DNA, the TCRdb D assignment of TRBD1 cannot be verified. Germline V gene lookup returns CDR1 SGHDT and CDR2 YYEEEE. The CDR3 contains 15 residues. The CDR3 is CASSLLGGGKETQYF.

The chain joins TRBV10-3 to TRBJ1-5. The CDR3 covers 14 residues. CDR1 ENHRY and CDR2 SYGVKD come from the germline V gene. The CDR3 sequence is CAISAGFVDQPQHF.

This chain links TRBV7-2 with TRBJ2-7. Germline V gene data show CDR1 as SGHTA and CDR2 as FQGNSA. CDR3 length: 12 residues. The CDR3 here is CASSRDSEEQYF. Together with reference TRBV7-2 and TRBJ2-7, the CDR3 gives the full variable domain: GAGVSQSPSNKVTEKGKDVELRCDPISGHTALYWYRQSLGQGLEFLIYFQGNSAPDKSGLPSDRFSAERTGGSVSTLTIQRTQQEDSAVYLCASSRDSEEQYFGPGTRLTVT.

The rearrangement uses TRBV7-9 and TRBJ2-5. This CDR3 has 15 amino acids. Per germline, CDR1 SEHNR and CDR2 FQNEAQ (reference sequence). The CDR3: CASSFTRRDQETQYF.

The chain links TRBV29-1 to TRBJ1-2; TCRdb gives TRBD1 as the D gene, but with no DNA this cannot be confirmed. CDR1 is SQVTM, CDR2 ANQGSEA, per germline. CDR3 length equals 14 residues. The CDR3 reads CSVEEGRGNYGYTF.

J is TRBJ1-5 and V is TRBV10-2; checking the TCRdb D call of TRBD1 is not possible without DNA. The CDR3 extends over 13 amino acids. CDR1 is WSHSY and CDR2 is SAAADI in the germline V gene. CDR3 protein: CASTNRLNQPQHF.

This chain links TRBV7-9 with TRBJ2-2; the TRBD1 assignment by TCRdb is unverifiable without DNA. The CDR3 covers 15 residues. Germline V lookup: CDR1 SEHNR, CDR2 FQNEAQ (reference sequence). The CDR3 is CASSSDWDNTGELFF. Supplemented by reference TRBV7-9 and TRBJ2-2, the full variable domain reads DTGVSQNPRHKITKRGQNVTFRCDPISEHNRLYWYRQTLGQGPEFLTYFQNEAQLEKSRLLSDRFSAERPKGSFSTLEIQRTEQGDSAMYLCASSSDWDNTGELFFGEGSRLTVL.

The J gene is TRBJ1-3, the V gene TRBV9; the TCRdb call, TRBD1, lacks DNA for checking. This CDR3 comprises 21 residues. The germline gives CDR1 SGDLS, CDR2 YYNGEE. The CDR3 sequence: CASSPTTTQGQGIRSGNTIYF.